The 24 T cell receptor beta chains presented below share a single source sample, sequenced in a study of radiotherapy plus CTLA-4 blockade in lung cancer. Assay: immunoSEQ multiplex PCR; the TCRdb copy retains only in-frame clones and omits some. Of 90,000 or so clones listed, 80% to 85% are singletons. Sequences were derived from peripheral blood, sampled from a patient treated with radiotherapy plus ipilimumab. The receptors derive from a human donor with non-small cell lung cancer who had stable disease on radiotherapy plus ipilimumab.

The chain joins TRBV7-2 to TRBJ2-7; 10 bases line up with TRBD1. CDR1 SGHTA and CDR2 FQGNSA come from the germline V gene. This CDR3 has 14 residues. The CDR3 DNA reads as TGTGCTACTACGGGACAGGGGTCCCTCTACGAGCAGTACTTC. Its translation: CATTGQGSLYEQYF.

This clone turned up a few times. J is TRBJ2-7 and V is TRBV10-2; D ambiguous. CDR3 length: 13 amino acids. V lost 6 bases and J lost 4, with 13 bases in between. The germline V gene encodes CDR1 WSHSY and CDR2 SAAADI. CDR3 sequence (DNA): TGCGCCAGCAGCGTCAGCTCTGGGTACGAGCAGTACTTC. It is translated as CASSVSSGYEQYF.

The chain joins TRBV5-1 to TRBJ2-7; 11 nucleotides agree with TRBD2. The CDR3 is 17 residues long. Germline V CDR1 and CDR2: SGHRS, YFSETQ. Germline trimming cut 0 bases from V and 4 bases from J; bases unmatched to any gene: 9. The CDR3 nucleotides are TGCGCCAGCAGCTTGGCCTCTGGTCTAGCGGGAGGATACGAGCAGTACTTC. Protein: CASSLASGLAGGYEQYF.

This rearrangement joins TRBV7-8 to TRBJ2-7; 8 positions agree with TRBD2. The CDR3 is 13 amino acids. V shed 6 bases and J 4 bases; nucleotides not matched to a gene: 5. Germline CDR1 is SGHVS and CDR2 is FQNEAQ. The CDR3 sequence is CASRSQRGYEQYF. DNA of the CDR3: TGTGCCAGCAGGAGTCAGCGGGGGTACGAGCAGTACTTC.

The rearrangement uses TRBV6-6 and TRBJ2-7; 10 bases match TRBD1. V trimming: 7 bases; J trimming: 12 bases; junction bases outside the gene matches: 9. The germline CDR1 and CDR2 sequences are MNHNY and SVGAGI (reference sequence). The CDR3 totals 12 residues. CDR3 amino acids: CASTPGTGAAYF. As DNA, the CDR3 is TGTGCCAGCACCCCCGGGACAGGGGCGGCGTACTTC.

The sample holds one count of this clone. The V and J genes are TRBV7-9 and TRBJ2-5, with D possibly TRBD1 on 6 matching bases. CDR1 SEHNR and CDR2 FQNEAQ come from the germline V gene (reference sequence). The germline V and J ends were trimmed by 0 bases and 2 bases, with 10 bases remaining between them. The CDR3 runs 15 residues. As DNA, the CDR3 is TGTGCCAGCAGCTTAGCGGAAGGACAGCAAGAGACCCAGTACTTC. Translated: CASSLAEGQQETQYF.

With respect to this clone: A junction boundary mismatches the germline segment, possibly from a read error. The V gene is TRBV6-5, the J gene TRBJ1-1, with 7 bases aligning to TRBD1. This CDR3 is 15 amino acids long. The germline V gene encodes CDR1 MNHEY and CDR2 SVGAGI. CDR3 residues: CASRKTGLANAEAFF. The CDR3 nucleotides read TGTGCCAGCAGAAAGACAGGGCTCGCGAACGCTGAAGCTTTCTTT.

The chain has TRBV29-1 and TRBJ1-1, with D maybe TRBD1 (6 bases). The CDR3 totals 13 residues. V was shortened by 3 bases and J by 6 bases, with 14 bases between the two germline ends. Germline CDR1 is SQVTM and CDR2 is ANQGSEA. The CDR3 nucleotides are TGCAGCGTTGACAGGGGTGCGGCCGCTGAAGCTTTCTTT. It codes for CSVDRGAAAEAFF.

This clone was counted only a few times. The chain has TRBV19 and TRBJ2-7; no clear D gene. This CDR3 has 14 amino acids. Germline V gives CDR1 LNHDA, CDR2 SQIVND (reference sequence). V was trimmed by 0 bases and J by 0 bases, leaving 6 bases between them. CDR3 nucleotides: TGTGCCAGTAGTATAGATCGCAGCTCCTACGAGCAGTACTTC. Translated, it gives CASSIDRSSYEQYF.

The chain has TRBV7-9 and TRBJ2-3; 8 bases fit TRBD2. Trimming removed 5 bases from V and 3 bases from J; junction bases left unmatched: 7. The CDR3 is made up of 15 amino acids. Germline CDR1 is SEHNR and CDR2 is FQNEAQ (reference sequence). This chain's CDR3 is CASSGRSGVTDTQYF. CDR3 DNA: TGTGCCAGCAGCGGACGTAGCGGGGTTACAGATACGCAGTATTTT.

The chain links TRBV18 to TRBJ2-5; D tentatively reads TRBD1 or TRBD2 (5 bases each). V was shortened by 2 bases and J by 6 bases, with 13 bases between the two germline ends. The CDR3 contains 14 residues. The germline V gene encodes CDR1 KGHSH and CDR2 LQKENI. CDR3 sequence: CASSPGTPGKTQYF. The CDR3 coding sequence is TGTGCCAGCTCACCAGGGACCCCAGGCAAGACCCAGTACTTC.

The chain has TRBV18 and TRBJ1-3; D remains ambiguous. The CDR3 is 14 amino acids. Trimming removed 6 bases from V and 1 base from J, with 10 bases in between. CDR1 is KGHSH, CDR2 LQKENI, per germline. CDR3 sequence: CASSRTESGNTIYF. CDR3 sequence (DNA): TGTGCCAGCTCCCGGACCGAGTCTGGAAACACCATATATTTT.

The V and J genes are TRBV7-9 and TRBJ2-3; D is undetermined. The germline CDR1 and CDR2 sequences are SEHNR and FQNEAQ (reference sequence). The CDR3 has 16 amino acids. Trimming cost V 2 bases and J 0 bases, with 12 bases left between them. CDR3: CASSLWSLSSTDTQYF. CDR3 coding DNA: TGTGCCAGCAGCTTATGGTCCCTCTCTAGCACAGATACGCAGTATTTT.

This chain uses TRBV6-5 with TRBJ2-7; D remains ambiguous. This CDR3 region has 14 residues. Germline CDR1 is MNHEY and CDR2 is SVGAGI. V was cut by 7 bases and J by 0 bases, with 13 bases left in between. The CDR3 DNA reads as TGTGCCAGCAAACGGACGGCAAGCTCCTACGAGCAGTACTTC. It specifies CASKRTASSYEQYF.

This chain joins TRBV6-6 and TRBJ2-1; TRBD2 matches 12 bases. Germline V gene sequence: CDR1 MNHNY, CDR2 SVGAGI (reference sequence). This CDR3 contains 14 residues. Losses at the gene ends were 4 bases for V and 9 bases for J; bases not matched to a gene: 4. CDR3 bases: TGTGCCAGCAGTTTAGGGACTAGCGGGCCTGAGCAGTTCTTC. Translated: CASSLGTSGPEQFF.

The genes are TRBV18 and TRBJ2-2, with D maybe TRBD1 (5 bases). The germline gives CDR1 KGHSH, CDR2 LQKENI. With 0 bases removed from V and 0 bases from J, the gap between germline ends came to 8 bases. The CDR3 loop spans 16 amino acids. The CDR3 region is CASSPPETANTGELFF. CDR3 nucleotide sequence: TGTGCCAGCTCACCACCGGAGACAGCGAACACCGGGGAGCTGTTTTTT.

The chain recombines TRBV6-5 with TRBJ1-5; perhaps TRBD1 as D (5 bases). The CDR3 totals 15 residues. CDR1 is MNHEY, CDR2 SVGAGI, per germline. V dropped 2 bases and J dropped 0 bases, with 8 bases sitting between them. The chain's CDR3 is CASSYTGLSNQPQHF. In DNA, the CDR3 is TGTGCCAGCAGTTACACAGGCCTTAGCAATCAGCCCCAGCATTTT.

V gene TRBV7-9 combines with J gene TRBJ2-7; tentative D call: TRBD2 (5 bases). This CDR3 contains 14 residues. In germline, CDR1 is SEHNR, CDR2 FQNEAQ (reference sequence). The V end lost 2 bases, the J end lost 1 base, and 9 bases lay between the germline ends. CDR3 amino acids: CASSLSGSSYEQYF. CDR3 nucleotides: TGTGCCAGCAGCTTAAGTGGGAGTTCCTACGAGCAGTACTTC.

The rearrangement links TRBV2 to TRBJ1-5; 7 positions match TRBD1. This CDR3 is 15 amino acids long. Germline V gene data show CDR1 as SNHLY and CDR2 as FYNNEI. J lost 0 bases, V lost 5 bases, and 4 bases had no gene match. The CDR3 protein is CASSPGTDSNQPQHF. Here the CDR3 DNA reads TGTGCCAGCAGTCCCGGGACAGATAGCAATCAGCCCCAGCATTTT.

This sequence joins TRBV28 and TRBJ1-5; perhaps TRBD1 as D (5 bases). V lost 5 bases, J lost 6 bases, and 11 bases lay in between. The germline CDR1 and CDR2 sequences are MDHEN and SYDVKM. The CDR3 covers 13 residues. CDR3 DNA: TGTGCCAGCAGTGCGCTAGGGGTTCAGCCCCAGCATTTT. Encoded protein: CASSALGVQPQHF.

The chain joins TRBV10-3 to TRBJ2-1; unclear D gene. Germline assignment: CDR1 ENHRY and CDR2 SYGVKD. Trimming removed 0 bases from V and 5 bases from J, with 5 bases in between. The CDR3 has 13 amino acids. The CDR3 region is CAISESLDNEQFF. DNA of the CDR3: TGTGCCATCAGTGAGTCGCTGGACAATGAGCAGTTCTTC.

This chain links TRBV29-1 with TRBJ2-2; D is ambiguous. Trimming removed 7 bases at V and 6 bases at J, with 12 bases between. The CDR3 contains 12 residues. Germline CDR1 is SQVTM and CDR2 is ANQGSEA. The CDR3 spells CSGVHSSGELFF. CDR3 DNA sequence: TGCAGCGGGGTCCATTCCTCCGGGGAGCTGTTTTTT.

This chain joins TRBV28 and TRBJ2-3, with 7 bases matching TRBD1. Trimming cost V 3 bases and J 2 bases; bases outside gene matches: 8. This CDR3 contains 16 residues. Germline values: CDR1 MDHEN, CDR2 SYDVKM. CDR3 nucleotides: TGTGCCAGCAGTTTGCCGACAGGGACCCTCACAGATACGCAGTATTTT. This sequence encodes CASSLPTGTLTDTQYF.

The CDR3 nucleotides are TGCGCCAGCAGCTTGGAGGGCAGAGGCACCGGGGAGCTGTTTTTT. Protein product: CASSLEGRGTGELFF. The chain links TRBV5-1 to TRBJ2-2; no firm D call. The length of the CDR3 is 15 residues. Looked up from germline, CDR1 is SGHRS and CDR2 is YFSETQ. V was clipped by 0 bases and J by 4 bases, with 10 bases between them.